This T cell receptor (beta chain) stems from a study of monozygotic twins with inflammatory bowel disease. The study, taken as a whole, reports: Compared with healthy co-twins, IBD patients showed reduced TCRbeta repertoire diversity by inverse Simpson.

A remark on this clonotype: The antigen remains unidentified.

Investigators pulled total RNA out of whole blood and did not sort T cells. Through template switching, UMIs that included a 6-nucleotide sample barcode were added. Reanalyzing the 5' RACE reads, TCRdb keeps one entry per CDR3 protein, without DNA. This listing includes about 210,000 distinct CDR3 sequences. The germline V gene has CDR1 SGHRS and CDR2 YFSETQ. This CDR3 spans 12 amino acids. This TCR derives from a human donor with ulcerative colitis or Crohn's disease, or a healthy co-twin of an affected twin (not recorded which). Sequenced input: blood. The chain recombines TRBV5-1 with TRBJ2-7; no DNA is available, so the TRBD1 call from TCRdb remains unchecked. CDR3 sequence: CASSRAAPEQYF. Full variable domain (rest looked up from reference TRBV5-1 and TRBJ2-7): KAGVTQTPRYLIKTRGQQVTLSCSPISGHRSVSWYQQTPGQGLQFLFEYFSETQRNKGNFPGRFSGRQFSNSRSEMNVSTLELGDSALYLCASSRAAPEQYFGPGTRLTVT.